Sequencing of this T cell receptor beta chain was carried out in a study of T cells in Graves' hyperthyroidism and ophthalmopathy. On the study more broadly: Upon initial diagnosis and before any treatment, peripheral blood was collected.

Patients aged 18 to 65 had newly diagnosed hyperthyroidism lasting under 2 months. Researchers took RNA transcripts and amplified the TCR beta CDR3 regions from them. An initial round of RT-PCR targeting the TCR CDR3 relied on the HTBI primer set. From the multiplex PCR reads, TCRdb called clonotypes with MiXCR, one entry per CDR3 protein. The sample holds more than 300,000 distinct CDR3 sequences; roughly 15% are singletons and the top ten take 30% to 40%. The trim removed 2 bases at V and 6 bases at J, leaving 4 bases unmatched. This CDR3 has 15 residues. Per germline, CDR1 LGHDT and CDR2 YNNKEL (reference sequence).

The gene calls are TRBV3-1 and TRBJ2-1, with 10 bases that match TRBD1. Specimen: blood. This TCR came from a young woman with Graves' hyperthyroidism that later progressed to Graves' ophthalmopathy. CDR3 DNA sequence: TGTGCCAGCAGCCAACTAGGACAGGGGGTCAATGAGCAGTTCTTC. Its translation is CASSQLGQGVNEQFF.